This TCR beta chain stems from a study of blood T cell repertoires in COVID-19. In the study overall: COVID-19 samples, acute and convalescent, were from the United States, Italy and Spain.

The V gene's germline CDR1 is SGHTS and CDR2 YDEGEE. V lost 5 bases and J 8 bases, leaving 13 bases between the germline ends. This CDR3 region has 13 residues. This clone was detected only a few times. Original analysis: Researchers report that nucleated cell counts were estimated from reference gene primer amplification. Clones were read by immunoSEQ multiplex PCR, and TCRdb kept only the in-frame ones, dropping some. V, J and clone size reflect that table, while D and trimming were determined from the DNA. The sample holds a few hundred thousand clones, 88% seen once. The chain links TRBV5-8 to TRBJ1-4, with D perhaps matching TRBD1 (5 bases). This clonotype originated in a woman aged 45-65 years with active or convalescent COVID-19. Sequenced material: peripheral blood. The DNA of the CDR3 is TGTGCCAGCAGAGCCAGGGCCGGCGAAAAACTGTTTTTT. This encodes CASRARAGEKLFF.